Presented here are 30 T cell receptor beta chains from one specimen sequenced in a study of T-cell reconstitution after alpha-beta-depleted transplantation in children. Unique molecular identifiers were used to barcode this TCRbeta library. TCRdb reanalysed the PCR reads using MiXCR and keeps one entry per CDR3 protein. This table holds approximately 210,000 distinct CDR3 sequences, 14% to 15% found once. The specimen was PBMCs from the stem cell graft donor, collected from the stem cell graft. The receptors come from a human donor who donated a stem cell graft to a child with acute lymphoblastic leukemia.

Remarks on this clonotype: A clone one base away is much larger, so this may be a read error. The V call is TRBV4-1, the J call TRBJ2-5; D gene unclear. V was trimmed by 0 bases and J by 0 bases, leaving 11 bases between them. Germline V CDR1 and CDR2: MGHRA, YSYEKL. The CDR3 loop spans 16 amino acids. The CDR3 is CASSQDTRGYQETQYF. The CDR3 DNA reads TGCGCCAGCAGCCAAGATACTCGAGGCTACCAAGAGACCCAGTACTTC.

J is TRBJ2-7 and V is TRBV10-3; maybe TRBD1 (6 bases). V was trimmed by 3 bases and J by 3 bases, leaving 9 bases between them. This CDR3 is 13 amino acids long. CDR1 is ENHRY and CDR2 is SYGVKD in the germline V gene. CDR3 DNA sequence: TGTGCCATCAGTGACCGGGACATCTACGAGCAGTACTTC. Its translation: CAISDRDIYEQYF.

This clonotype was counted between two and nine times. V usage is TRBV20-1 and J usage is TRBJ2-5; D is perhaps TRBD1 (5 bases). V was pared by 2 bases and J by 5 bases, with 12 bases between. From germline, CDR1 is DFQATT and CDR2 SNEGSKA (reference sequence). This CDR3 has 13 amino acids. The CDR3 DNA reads TGCAGTGCTAGACGCAGGGTGGGGGAGACCCAGTACTTC. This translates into CSARRRVGETQYF.

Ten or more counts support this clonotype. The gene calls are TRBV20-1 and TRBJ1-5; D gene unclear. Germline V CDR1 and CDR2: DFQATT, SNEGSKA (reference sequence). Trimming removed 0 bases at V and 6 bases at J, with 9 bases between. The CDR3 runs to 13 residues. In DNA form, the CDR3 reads TGCAGTGCTAGAGACTCCCAACGTCAGCCCCAGCATTTT. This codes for CSARDSQRQPQHF.

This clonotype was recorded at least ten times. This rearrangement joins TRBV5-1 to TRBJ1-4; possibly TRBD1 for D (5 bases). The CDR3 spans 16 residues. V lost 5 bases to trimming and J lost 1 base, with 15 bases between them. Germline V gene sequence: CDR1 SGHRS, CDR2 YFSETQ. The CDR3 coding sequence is TGCGCCAGCAGATCCCTGGCCACAGGAACTAATGAAAAACTGTTTTTT. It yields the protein CASRSLATGTNEKLFF.

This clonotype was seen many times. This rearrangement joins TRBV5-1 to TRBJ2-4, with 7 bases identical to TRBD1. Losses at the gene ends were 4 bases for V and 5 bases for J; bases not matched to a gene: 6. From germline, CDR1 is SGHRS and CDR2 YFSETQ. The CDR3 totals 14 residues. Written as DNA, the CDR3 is TGCGCCAGCAGCCCAGGGGGTGCCGAAAACATTCAGTACTTC. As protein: CASSPGGAENIQYF.

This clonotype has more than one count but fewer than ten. The CDR3 sequence is CASSLGDRASGNTIYF. CDR3 sequence (DNA): TGCGCCAGCAGCTTGGGGGACAGGGCCTCTGGAAACACCATATATTTT. The V call is TRBV5-1, the J call TRBJ1-3, with 9 positions matching TRBD1. The germline V gene encodes CDR1 SGHRS and CDR2 YFSETQ. This CDR3 region has 16 residues. J was trimmed by 0 bases and V by 0 bases; bases with no gene match: 1. Full variable domain (remainder filled in from reference TRBV5-1 and TRBJ1-3): KAGVTQTPRYLIKTRGQQVTLSCSPISGHRSVSWYQQTPGQGLQFLFEYFSETQRNKGNFPGRFSGRQFSNSRSEMNVSTLELGDSALYLCASSLGDRASGNTIYFGEGSWLTVV.

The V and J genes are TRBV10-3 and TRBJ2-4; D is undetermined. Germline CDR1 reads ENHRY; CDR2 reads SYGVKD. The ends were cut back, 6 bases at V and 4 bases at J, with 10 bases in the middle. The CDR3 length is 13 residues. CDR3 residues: CAISDESKNIQYF. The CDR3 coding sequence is TGTGCCATCAGCGATGAATCAAAAAACATTCAGTACTTC.

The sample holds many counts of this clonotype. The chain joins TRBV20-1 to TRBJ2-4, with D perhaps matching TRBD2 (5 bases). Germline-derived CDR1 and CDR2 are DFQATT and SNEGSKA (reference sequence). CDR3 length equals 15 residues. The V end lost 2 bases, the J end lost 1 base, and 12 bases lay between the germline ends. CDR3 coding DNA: TGCAGTGCTAGACTAGAGGGTGTGGCCAAAAACATTCAGTACTTC. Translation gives CSARLEGVAKNIQYF.

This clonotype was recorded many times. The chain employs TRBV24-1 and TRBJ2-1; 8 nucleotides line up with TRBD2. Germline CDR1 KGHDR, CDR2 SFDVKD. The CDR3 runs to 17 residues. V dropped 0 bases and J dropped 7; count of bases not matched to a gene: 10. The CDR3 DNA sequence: TGTGCCACCAGTGATTTGGTCGTAGCGGGAAAAGATAATGAGCAGTTCTTC. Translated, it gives CATSDLVVAGKDNEQFF.

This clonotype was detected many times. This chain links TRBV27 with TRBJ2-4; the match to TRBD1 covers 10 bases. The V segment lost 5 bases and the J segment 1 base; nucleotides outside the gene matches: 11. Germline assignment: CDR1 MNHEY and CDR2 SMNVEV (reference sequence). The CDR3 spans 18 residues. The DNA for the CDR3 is TGTGCCAGCAGTCCCTCGCGTGCGGACAGGGGGGCCAAAAACATTCAGTACTTC. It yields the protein CASSPSRADRGAKNIQYF.

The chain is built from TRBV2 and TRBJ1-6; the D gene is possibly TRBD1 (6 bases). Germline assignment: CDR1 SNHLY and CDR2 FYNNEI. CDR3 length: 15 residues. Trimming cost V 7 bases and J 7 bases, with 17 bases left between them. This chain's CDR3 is CASNPQGLGNSPLHF. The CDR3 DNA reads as TGTGCCAGCAACCCGCAGGGGCTCGGAAATTCACCCCTCCACTTT.

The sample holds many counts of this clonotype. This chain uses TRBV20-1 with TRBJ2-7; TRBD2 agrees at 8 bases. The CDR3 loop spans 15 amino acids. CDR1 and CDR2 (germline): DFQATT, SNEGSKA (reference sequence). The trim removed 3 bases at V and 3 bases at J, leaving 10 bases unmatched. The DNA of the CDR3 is TGCAGTGCTAGTCCTACCGGGGGGGGCCACTACGAGCAGTACTTC. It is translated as CSASPTGGGHYEQYF.

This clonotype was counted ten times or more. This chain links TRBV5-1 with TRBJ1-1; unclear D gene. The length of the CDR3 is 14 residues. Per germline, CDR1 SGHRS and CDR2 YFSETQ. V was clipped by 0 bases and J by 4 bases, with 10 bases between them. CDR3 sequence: CASSLAVSSTEAFF. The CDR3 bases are TGCGCCAGCAGCTTGGCTGTCAGTAGCACTGAAGCTTTCTTT.

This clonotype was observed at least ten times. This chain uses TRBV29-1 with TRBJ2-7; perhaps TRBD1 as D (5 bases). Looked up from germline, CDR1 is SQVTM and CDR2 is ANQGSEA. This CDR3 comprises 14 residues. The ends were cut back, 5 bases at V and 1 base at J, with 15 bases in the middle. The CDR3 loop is CSVLGEWESYEQYF. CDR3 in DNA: TGCAGCGTTTTAGGGGAATGGGAATCCTACGAGCAGTACTTC.

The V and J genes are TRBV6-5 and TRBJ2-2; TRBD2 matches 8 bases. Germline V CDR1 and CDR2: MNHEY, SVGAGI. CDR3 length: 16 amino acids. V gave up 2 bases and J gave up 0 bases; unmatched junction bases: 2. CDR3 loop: CASSYRAGANTGELFF. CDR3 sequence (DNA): TGTGCCAGCAGTTACCGAGCGGGAGCGAACACCGGGGAGCTGTTTTTT.

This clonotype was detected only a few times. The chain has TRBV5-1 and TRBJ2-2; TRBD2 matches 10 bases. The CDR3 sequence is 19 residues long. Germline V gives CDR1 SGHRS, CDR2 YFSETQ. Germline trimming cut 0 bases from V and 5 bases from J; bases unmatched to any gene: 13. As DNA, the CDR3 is TGCGCCAGCAGCTTGGTAGGGCTAGCGGGAGCCCCTGGAACCGGGGAGCTGTTTTTT. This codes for CASSLVGLAGAPGTGELFF.

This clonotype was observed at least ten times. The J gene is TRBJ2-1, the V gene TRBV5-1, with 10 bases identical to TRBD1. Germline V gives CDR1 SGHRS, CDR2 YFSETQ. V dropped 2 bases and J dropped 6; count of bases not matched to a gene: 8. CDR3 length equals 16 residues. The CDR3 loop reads CASSLTTGTGVNEQFF. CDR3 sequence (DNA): TGCGCCAGCAGCTTAACTACCGGGACAGGGGTCAATGAGCAGTTCTTC.

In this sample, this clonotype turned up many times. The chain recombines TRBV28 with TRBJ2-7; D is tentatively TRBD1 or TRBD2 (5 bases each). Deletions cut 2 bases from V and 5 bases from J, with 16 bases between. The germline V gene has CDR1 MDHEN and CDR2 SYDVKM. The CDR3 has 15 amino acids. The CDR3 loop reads CASSLRGPQDDEQYF. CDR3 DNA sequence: TGTGCCAGCAGTTTAAGGGGACCTCAGGACGACGAGCAGTACTTC.

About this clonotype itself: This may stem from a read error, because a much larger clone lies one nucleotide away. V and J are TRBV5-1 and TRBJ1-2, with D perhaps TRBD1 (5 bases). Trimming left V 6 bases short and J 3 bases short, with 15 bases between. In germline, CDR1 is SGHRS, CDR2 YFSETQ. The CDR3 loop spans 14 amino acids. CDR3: CASTGTRGDYGYTF. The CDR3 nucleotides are TGCGCCAGCACCGGGACGAGGGGTGACTATGGCTACACCTTC.

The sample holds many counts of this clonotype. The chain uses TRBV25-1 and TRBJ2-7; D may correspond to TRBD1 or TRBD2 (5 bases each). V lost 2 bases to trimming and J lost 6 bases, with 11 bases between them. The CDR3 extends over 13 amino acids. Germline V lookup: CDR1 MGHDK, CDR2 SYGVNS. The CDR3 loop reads CASSERSGTEQYF. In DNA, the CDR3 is TGTGCCAGCAGTGAACGTTCAGGGACCGAGCAGTACTTC.

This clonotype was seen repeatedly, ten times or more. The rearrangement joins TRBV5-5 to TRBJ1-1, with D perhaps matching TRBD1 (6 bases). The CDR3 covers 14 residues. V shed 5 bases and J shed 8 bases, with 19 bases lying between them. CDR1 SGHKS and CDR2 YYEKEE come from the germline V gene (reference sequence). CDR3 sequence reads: CASRTHAGAGEAFF. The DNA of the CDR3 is TGTGCCAGCAGGACACATGCGGGGGCAGGAGAAGCTTTCTTT.

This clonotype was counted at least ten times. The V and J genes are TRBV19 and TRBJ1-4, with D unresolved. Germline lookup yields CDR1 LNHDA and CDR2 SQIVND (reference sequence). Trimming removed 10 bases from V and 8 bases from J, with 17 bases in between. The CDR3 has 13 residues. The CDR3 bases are TGTGCCACCAAGGACTTGGTGACCGAAAAACTGTTTTTT. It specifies CATKDLVTEKLFF. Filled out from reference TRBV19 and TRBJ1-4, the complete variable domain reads DGGITQSPKYLFRKEGQNVTLSCEQNLNHDAMYWYRQDPGQGLRLIYYSQIVNDFQKGDIAEGYSVSREKKESFPLTVTSAQKNPTAFYLCATKDLVTEKLFFGSGTQLSVL.

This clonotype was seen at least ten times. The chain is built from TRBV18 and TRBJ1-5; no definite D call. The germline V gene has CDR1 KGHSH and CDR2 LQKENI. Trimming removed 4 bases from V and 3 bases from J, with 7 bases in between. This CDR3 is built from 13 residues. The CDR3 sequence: CASSRQDNQPQHF. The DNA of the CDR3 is TGTGCCAGCTCACGGCAGGACAATCAGCCCCAGCATTTT.

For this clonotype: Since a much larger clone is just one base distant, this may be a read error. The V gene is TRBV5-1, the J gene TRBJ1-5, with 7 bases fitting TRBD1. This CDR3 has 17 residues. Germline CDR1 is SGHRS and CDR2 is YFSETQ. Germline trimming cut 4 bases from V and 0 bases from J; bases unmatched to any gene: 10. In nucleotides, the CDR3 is TGCGCCAGCAGCCCGGGGACAGTGGTAAATAGCAATCAGCCCCAGCATTTT. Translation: CASSPGTVVNSNQPQHF.

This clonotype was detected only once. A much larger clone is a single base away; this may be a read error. The CDR3 DNA reads as TGTACCAGCAGTTTAGGTAGTCGATCAGGCCACTCTGGGGCCAACGTCCTGACTTTC. This codes for CTSSLGSRSGHSGANVLTF. V usage is TRBV12-3 or TRBV12-4 and J usage is TRBJ2-6; D not resolved. The CDR3 spans 19 residues.

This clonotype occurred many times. CDR3 residues: CASSLAEYQETQYF. The CDR3 bases are TGTGCCAGCAGCTTAGCCGAATACCAAGAGACCCAGTACTTC. The V and J genes are TRBV7-2 and TRBJ2-5; D remains ambiguous. The V end lost 0 bases, the J end lost 0 bases, and 5 bases lay between the germline ends. This CDR3 region has 14 residues. In germline, CDR1 is SGHTA, CDR2 FQGNSA.

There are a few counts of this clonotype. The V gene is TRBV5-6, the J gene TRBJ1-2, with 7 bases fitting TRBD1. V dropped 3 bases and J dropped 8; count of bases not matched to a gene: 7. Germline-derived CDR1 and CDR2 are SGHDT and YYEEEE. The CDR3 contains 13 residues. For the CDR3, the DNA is TGTGCCAGCAGCTCGACAGGGTATGACGGCTACACCTTC. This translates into CASSSTGYDGYTF. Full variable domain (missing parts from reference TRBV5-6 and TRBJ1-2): DAGVTQSPTHLIKTRGQQVTLRCSPKSGHDTVSWYQQALGQGPQFIFQYYEEEERQRGNFPDRFSGHQFPNYSSELNVNALLLGDSALYLCASSSTGYDGYTFGSGTRLTVV.

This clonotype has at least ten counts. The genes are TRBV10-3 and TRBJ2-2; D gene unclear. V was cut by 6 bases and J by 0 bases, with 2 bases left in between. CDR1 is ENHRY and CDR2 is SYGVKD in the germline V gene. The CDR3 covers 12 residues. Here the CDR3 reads CAISANTGELFF. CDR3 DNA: TGTGCCATCAGCGCGAACACCGGGGAGCTGTTTTTT.

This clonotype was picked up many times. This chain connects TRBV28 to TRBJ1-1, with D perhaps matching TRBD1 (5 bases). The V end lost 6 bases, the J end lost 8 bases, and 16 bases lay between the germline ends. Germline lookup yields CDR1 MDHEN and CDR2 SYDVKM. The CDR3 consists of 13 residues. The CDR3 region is CASSPPGPKEAFF. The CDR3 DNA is TGTGCCAGCAGCCCACCGGGACCCAAGGAAGCTTTCTTT.